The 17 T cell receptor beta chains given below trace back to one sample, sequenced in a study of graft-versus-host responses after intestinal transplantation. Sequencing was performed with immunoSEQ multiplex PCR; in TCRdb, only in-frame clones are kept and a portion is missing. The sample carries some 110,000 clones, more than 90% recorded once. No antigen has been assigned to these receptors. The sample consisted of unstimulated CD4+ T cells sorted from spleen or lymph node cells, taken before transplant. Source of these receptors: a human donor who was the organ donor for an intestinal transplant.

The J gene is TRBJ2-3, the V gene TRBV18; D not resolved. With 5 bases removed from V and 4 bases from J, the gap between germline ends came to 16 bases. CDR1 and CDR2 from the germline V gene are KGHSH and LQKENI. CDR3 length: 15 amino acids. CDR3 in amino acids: CASSWSRSKADTQYF. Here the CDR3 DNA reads TGTGCCAGCTCATGGAGCCGGAGTAAGGCAGATACGCAGTATTTT.

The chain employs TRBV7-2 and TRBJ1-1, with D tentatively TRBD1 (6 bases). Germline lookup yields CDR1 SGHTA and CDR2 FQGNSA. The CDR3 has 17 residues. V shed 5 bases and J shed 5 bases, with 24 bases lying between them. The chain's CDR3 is CASSLGGRREVRTEAFF. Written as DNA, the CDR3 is TGTGCCAGCAGCCTAGGGGGACGCAGGGAGGTTAGGACTGAAGCTTTCTTT.

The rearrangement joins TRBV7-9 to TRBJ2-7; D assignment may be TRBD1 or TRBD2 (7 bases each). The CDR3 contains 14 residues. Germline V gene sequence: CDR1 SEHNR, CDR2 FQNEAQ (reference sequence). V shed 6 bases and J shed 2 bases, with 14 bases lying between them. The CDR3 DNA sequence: TGTGCCAGCAGTATGGGGGGGACAGCCTACGAGCAGTACTTC. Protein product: CASSMGGTAYEQYF. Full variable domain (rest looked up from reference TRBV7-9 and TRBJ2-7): DTGVSQNPRHKITKRGQNVTFRCDPISEHNRLYWYRQTLGQGPEFLTYFQNEAQLEKSRLLSDRFSAERPKGSFSTLEIQRTEQGDSAMYLCASSMGGTAYEQYFGPGTRLTVT.

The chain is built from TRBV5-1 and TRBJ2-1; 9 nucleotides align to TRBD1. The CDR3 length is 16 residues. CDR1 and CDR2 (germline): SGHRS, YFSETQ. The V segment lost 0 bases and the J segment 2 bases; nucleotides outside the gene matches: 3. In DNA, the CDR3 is TGCGCCAGCAGCTTGGATCGGGACAGGGCCTACAATGAGCAGTTCTTC. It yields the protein CASSLDRDRAYNEQFF. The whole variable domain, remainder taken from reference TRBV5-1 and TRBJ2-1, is KAGVTQTPRYLIKTRGQQVTLSCSPISGHRSVSWYQQTPGQGLQFLFEYFSETQRNKGNFPGRFSGRQFSNSRSEMNVSTLELGDSALYLCASSLDRDRAYNEQFFGPGTRLTVL.

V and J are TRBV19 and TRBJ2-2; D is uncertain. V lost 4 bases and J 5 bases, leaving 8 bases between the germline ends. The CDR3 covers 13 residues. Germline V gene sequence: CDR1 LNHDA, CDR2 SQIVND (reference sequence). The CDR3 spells CASSRAATGELFF. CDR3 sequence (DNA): TGTGCCAGTAGTAGGGCCGCAACCGGGGAGCTGTTTTTT. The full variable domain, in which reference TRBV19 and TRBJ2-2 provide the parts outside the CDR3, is DGGITQSPKYLFRKEGQNVTLSCEQNLNHDAMYWYRQDPGQGLRLIYYSQIVNDFQKGDIAEGYSVSREKKESFPLTVTSAQKNPTAFYLCASSRAATGELFFGEGSRLTVL.

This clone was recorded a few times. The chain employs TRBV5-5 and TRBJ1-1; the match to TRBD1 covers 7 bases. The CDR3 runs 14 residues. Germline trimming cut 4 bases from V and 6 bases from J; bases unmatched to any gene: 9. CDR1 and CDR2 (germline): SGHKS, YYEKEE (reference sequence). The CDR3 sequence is CASSRLQGRSEAFF. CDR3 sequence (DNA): TGTGCCAGCAGCCGATTACAGGGGCGCTCTGAAGCTTTCTTT.

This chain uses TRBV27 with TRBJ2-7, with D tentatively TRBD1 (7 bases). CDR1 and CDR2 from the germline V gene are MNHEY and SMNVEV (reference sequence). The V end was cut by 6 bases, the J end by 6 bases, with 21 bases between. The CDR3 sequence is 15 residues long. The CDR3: CASSDAQGGKGEQYF. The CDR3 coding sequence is TGTGCCAGCAGCGATGCCCAGGGGGGCAAGGGCGAGCAGTACTTC.

The CDR3, as DNA: TGTGCCAGCAGCCTCGACAGGGGGAGTCAGCCCCAGCATTTT. Residues: CASSLDRGSQPQHF. This chain connects TRBV6-1 to TRBJ1-5; 9 bases line up with TRBD1. Germline V CDR1 and CDR2: MNHNS, SASEGT. There are 14 residues in the CDR3. Losses at the gene ends were 6 bases for V and 6 bases for J; bases not matched to a gene: 6.

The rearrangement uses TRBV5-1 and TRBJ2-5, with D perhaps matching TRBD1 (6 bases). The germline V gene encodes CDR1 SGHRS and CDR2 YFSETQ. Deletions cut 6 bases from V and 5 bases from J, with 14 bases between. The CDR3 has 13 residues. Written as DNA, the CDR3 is TGCGCCAGCAAACAGGGAGAGGGGGAGACCCAGTACTTC. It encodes CASKQGEGETQYF.

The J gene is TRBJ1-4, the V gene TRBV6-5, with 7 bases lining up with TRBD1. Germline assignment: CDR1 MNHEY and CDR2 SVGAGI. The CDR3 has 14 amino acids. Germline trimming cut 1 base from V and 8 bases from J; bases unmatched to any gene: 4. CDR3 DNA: TGTGCCAGCAGTTACTTGCAGGGGGGGGAAAAACTGTTTTTT. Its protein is CASSYLQGGEKLFF.

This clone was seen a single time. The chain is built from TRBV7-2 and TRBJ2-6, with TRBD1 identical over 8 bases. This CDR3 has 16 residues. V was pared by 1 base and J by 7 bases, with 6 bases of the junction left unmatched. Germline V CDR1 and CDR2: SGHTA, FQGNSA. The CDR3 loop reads CASSLVRDRGANVLTF. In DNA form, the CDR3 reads TGTGCCAGCAGCTTAGTACGCGACAGGGGAGCCAACGTCCTGACTTTC.

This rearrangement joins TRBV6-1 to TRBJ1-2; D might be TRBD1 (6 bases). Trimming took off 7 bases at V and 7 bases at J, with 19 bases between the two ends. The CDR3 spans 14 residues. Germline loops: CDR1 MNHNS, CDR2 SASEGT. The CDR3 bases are TGTGCCAGCACGTATGAATGGGGGCTGGGTGGCTACACCTTC. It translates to CASTYEWGLGGYTF.

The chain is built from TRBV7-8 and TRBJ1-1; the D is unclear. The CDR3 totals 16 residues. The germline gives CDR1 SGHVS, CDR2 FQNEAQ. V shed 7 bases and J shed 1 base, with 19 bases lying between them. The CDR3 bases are TGTGCCAGCACCCCTGCTCGGCAGCCTAGGAACACTGAAGCTTTCTTT. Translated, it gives CASTPARQPRNTEAFF.

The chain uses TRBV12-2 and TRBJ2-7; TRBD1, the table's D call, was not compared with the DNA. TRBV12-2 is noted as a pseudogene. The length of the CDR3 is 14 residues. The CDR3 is CASRVGTGDYEQYF. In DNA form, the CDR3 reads TGTGCAAGTCGCGTCGGGACAGGAGACTACGAGCAGTACTTC.

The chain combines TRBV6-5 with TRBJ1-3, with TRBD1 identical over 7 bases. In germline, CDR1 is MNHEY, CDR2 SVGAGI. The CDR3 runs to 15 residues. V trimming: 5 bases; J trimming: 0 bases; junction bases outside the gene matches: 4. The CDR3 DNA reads TGTGCCAGCAGTCGAACAGGGGACTCTGGAAACACCATATATTTT. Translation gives CASSRTGDSGNTIYF.

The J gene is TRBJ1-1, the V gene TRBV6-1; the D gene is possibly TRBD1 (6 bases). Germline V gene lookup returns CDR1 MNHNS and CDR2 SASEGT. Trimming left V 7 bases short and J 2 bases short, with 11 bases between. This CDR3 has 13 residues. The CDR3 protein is CASTPGHNTEAFF. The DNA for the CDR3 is TGTGCCAGCACTCCGGGACATAACACTGAAGCTTTCTTT.

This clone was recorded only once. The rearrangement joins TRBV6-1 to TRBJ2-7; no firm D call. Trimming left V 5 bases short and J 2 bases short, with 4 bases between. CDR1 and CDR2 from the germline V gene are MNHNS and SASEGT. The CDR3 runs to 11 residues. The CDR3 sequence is CASSPAYEQYF. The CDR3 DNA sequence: TGTGCCAGCAGTCCCGCCTACGAGCAGTACTTC.